Sequencing of this T cell receptor (beta chain) was carried out in a study of T cell changes during pregnancy in multiple sclerosis. The method was immunoSEQ multiplex PCR; TCRdb's version includes in-frame clones alone and lacks a portion of them. The repertoire holds tens of thousands of clones, with roughly 90% as singletons. The ends were cut back, 11 bases at V and 5 bases at J, with 12 bases in the middle. Looked up from germline, CDR1 is MDHEN and CDR2 is SYDVKM. The CDR3 is 11 amino acids. The chain is built from TRBV28 and TRBJ1-2; D perhaps matches TRBD1 (6 bases). Sequencing was carried out using PBMCs (not recorded whether the cells were cultured). The sequence derives from a female donor with multiple sclerosis, enrolled in a pregnancy study. The CDR3 reads CAWGAPYGYTF. CDR3 coding DNA: TGTGCCTGGGGGGCGCCATATGGCTACACCTTC.